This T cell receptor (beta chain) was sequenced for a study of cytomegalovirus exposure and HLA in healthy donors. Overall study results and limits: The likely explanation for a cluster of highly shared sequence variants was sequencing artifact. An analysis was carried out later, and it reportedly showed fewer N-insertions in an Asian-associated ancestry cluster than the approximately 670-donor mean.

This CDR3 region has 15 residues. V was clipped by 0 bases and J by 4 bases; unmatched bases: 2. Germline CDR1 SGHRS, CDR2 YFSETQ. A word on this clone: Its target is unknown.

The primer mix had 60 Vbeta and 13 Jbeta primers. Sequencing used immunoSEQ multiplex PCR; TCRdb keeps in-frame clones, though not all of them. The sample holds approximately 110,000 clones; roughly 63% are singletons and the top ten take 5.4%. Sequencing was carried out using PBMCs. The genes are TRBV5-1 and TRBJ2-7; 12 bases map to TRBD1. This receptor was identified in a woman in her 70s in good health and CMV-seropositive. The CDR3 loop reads CASSLEGQGAYEQYF. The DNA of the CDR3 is TGCGCCAGCAGCTTGGAGGGACAGGGGGCTTACGAGCAGTACTTC.